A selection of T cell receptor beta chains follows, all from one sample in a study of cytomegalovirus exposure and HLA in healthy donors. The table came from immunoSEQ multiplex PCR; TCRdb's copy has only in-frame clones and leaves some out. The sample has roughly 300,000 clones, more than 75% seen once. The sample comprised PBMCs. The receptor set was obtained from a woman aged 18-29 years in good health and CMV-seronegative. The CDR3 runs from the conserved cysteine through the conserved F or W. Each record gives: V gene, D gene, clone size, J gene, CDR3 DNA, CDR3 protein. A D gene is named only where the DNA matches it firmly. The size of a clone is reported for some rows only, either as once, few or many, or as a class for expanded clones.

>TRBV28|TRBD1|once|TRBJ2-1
TGTGCCAGCAAGACAGGGTGGATAAATGAGCAGTTCTTC
CASKTGWINEQFF
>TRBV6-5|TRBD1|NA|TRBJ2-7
TGTGCCAGCAGTTACGCTCGAGGGGGCGTAGGGCAGTACTTC
CASSYARGGVGQYF
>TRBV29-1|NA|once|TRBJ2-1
TGCAGCGTTGTGTTCCCAAGCGGGCGTCTCTACAATGAGCAGTTCTTC
CSVVFPSGRLYNEQFF
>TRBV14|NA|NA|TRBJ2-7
TGTGCCAGCAGCCAACGCACGCCGCTTGTCGGCTACGAGCAGTACTTC
CASSQRTPLVGYEQYF
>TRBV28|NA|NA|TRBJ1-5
TGTGCCAGCATCCCCAGTGGTCCGGGTAGCAATCAGCCCCAGCATTTT
CASIPSGPGSNQPQHF
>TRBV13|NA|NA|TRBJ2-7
TGTGCCAGCAGCTTTGCAGGGGACTCCTACGAGCAGTACTTC
CASSFAGDSYEQYF
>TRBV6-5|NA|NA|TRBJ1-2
TGTGCCAGCAGTTACGACGTTAGGGACTTTGGCTACACCTTC
CASSYDVRDFGYTF
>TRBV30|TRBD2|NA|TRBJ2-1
TGTGCCTGGGGCGGTGCTAGCGGGAGTGTAAATGAGCAGTTCTTC
CAWGGASGSVNEQFF
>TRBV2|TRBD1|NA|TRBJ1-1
TGTGCCAGCAGTGCTTACAGGGGCCCGAGGACTGAAGCTTTCTTT
CASSAYRGPRTEAFF
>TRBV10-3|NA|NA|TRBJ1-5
TGTGCCATCAGTGGAACAGGCGATAGCAATCAGCCCCAGCATTTT
CAISGTGDSNQPQHF
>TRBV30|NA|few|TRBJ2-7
TGTGCCTGGAGTCCCTGGGGGGGCCACCACGAGCAGTACTTC
CAWSPWGGHHEQYF
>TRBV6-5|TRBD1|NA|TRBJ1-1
TGTGCCAGCAGTTTGACAGGGTCGACTGAAGCTTTCTTT
CASSLTGSTEAFF
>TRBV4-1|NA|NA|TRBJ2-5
TGCGCCAGCAGCCAAGACCGGGATCGGGAAGAGACCCAGTACTTC
CASSQDRDREETQYF
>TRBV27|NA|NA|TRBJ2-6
TGTGCCAGCAGTTTAGTGTCAGGGTCTGGGGCCAACGTCCTGACTTTC
CASSLVSGSGANVLTF
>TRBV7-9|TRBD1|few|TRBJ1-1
TGTGCCAGCAGCTGGACAGGGTTCACTGAAGCTTTCTTT
CASSWTGFTEAFF
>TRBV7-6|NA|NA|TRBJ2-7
TGTGCCAGCAGCTTAGGTCGGGGTGGCGGTTCCTACGAGCAGTACTTC
CASSLGRGGGSYEQYF
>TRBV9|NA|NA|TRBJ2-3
TGTGCCAGCAGCGTAGCTCTCCGGACTAGCACAGATACGCAGTATTTT
CASSVALRTSTDTQYF
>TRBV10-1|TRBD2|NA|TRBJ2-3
TGCGCCAGCAGGCCCCATCTAGCGGGAGGGAGAGTTGCAGATACGCAGTATTTT
CASRPHLAGGRVADTQYF
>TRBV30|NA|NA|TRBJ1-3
TGTGCCTGGATCCTCGGGTCTGGAAACACCATATATTTT
CAWILGSGNTIYF
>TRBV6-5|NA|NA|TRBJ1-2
TGTGCCAGCAGTTACTCTCCGAACGGAGGGTATGGCTACACCTTC
CASSYSPNGGYGYTF
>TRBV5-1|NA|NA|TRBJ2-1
TGCGCCAGCAGGGCACAGGAAAGCTCCTACAATGAGCAGTTCTTC
CASRAQESSYNEQFF
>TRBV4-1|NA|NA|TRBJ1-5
TGCGCCAGCAGCCAAGAAAAGGGGTCAAATCAGCCCCAGCATTTT
CASSQEKGSNQPQHF
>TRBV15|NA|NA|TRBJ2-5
TGTGCCACCAGCAGAGATCCGCACAGACCCCAAGAGACCCAGTACTTC
CATSRDPHRPQETQYF
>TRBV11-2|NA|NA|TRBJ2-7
TGTGCCAGCAGCTTAGGGGCGGCAGGACTGACCTACGAGCAGTACTTC
CASSLGAAGLTYEQYF
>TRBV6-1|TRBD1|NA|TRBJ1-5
TGTGCCAGCAGTGGCAGGGGGGATCAGCCCCAGCATTTT
CASSGRGDQPQHF
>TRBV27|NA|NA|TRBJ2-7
TGTGCCAGCAGTTTGACACCCGCCTACGAGCAGTACTTC
CASSLTPAYEQYF
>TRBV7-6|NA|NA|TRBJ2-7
TGTGCCAGCAGCCTAACGGCGGGCGCCCTCAACGAGCAGTACTTC
CASSLTAGALNEQYF
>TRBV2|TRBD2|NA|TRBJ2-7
TGTGCCAGCAGTGACGGACTAGCTGCAGGCGAGCAGTACTTC
CASSDGLAAGEQYF
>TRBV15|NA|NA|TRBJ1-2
TGTGCCACCAGCAGAGCACGGACAGCTTTTAACTATGGCTACACCTTC
CATSRARTAFNYGYTF
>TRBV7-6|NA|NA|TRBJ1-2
TGTGCCAGCAGCTTAAGACAGGACGAGGGCTACACCTTC
CASSLRQDEGYTF
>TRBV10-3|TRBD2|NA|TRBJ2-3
TGTGCCATCAGGAATAGCGGGAGTAACACAGATACGCAGTATTTT
CAIRNSGSNTDTQYF
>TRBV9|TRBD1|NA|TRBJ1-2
TGTGCCAGCAGCGTAGGGGGGACAGCCGCCGCTAACTATGGCTACACCTTC
CASSVGGTAAANYGYTF
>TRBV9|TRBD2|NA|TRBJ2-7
TGTGCCAGCAGCGTAGGACTAGCGAACGAGCAGTACTTC
CASSVGLANEQYF
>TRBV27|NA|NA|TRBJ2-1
TGTGCCAGCGGCCACAATGAGCAGTTCTTC
CASGHNEQFF
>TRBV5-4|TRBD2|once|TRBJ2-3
TGTGCCAGCAAGGAGGGCGGGAGTGCAGATACGCAGTATTTT
CASKEGGSADTQYF
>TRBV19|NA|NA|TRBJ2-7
TGTGCCAGTAGGCAGGGAGGTTCCTACGAGCAGTACTTC
CASRQGGSYEQYF
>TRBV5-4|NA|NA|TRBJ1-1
TGTGCCAGCAGCGGCAGGGCGAACACTGAAGCTTTCTTT
CASSGRANTEAFF
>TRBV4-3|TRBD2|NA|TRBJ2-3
TGCGCCAGCAGCCAAGGTAGCGGGACCACAGATACGCAGTATTTT
CASSQGSGTTDTQYF
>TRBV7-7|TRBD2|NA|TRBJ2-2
TGTGCTGCGGGGGGAGTTACCGGGGAGCTGTTTTTT
CAAGGVTGELFF
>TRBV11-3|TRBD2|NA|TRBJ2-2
TGTGCCAGCAGCGGGGGGACTAGCGGGAGCTCCGGGGAGCTGTTTTTT
CASSGGTSGSSGELFF
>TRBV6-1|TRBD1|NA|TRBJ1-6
TGTGCCAGCAGGGGGGACAGCTCCTATAATTCACCCCTCCACTTT
CASRGDSSYNSPLHF
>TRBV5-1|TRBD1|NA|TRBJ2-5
TGCGCCAGCAGCTTGGTTTCAGGGGGAGAGACCCAGTACTTC
CASSLVSGGETQYF
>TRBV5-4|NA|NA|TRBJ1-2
TGTGCCAGCAGCTTGGAGCGTTATGGCTACACCTTC
CASSLERYGYTF
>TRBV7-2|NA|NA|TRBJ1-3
TGTGCCAGCAGCATTACAGACTCTGGAAACACCATATATTTT
CASSITDSGNTIYF
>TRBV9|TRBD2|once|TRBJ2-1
TGTGCCAGCAGCGTTCGGGAGGGAGGCTTCAATGAGCAGTTCTTC
CASSVREGGFNEQFF
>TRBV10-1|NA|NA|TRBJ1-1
TGCGCCAGCAGTGAGTCGGGGGGTGCAGCTTTCTTT
CASSESGGAAFF
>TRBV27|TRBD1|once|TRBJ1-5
TGTGCCAGCAGTCCCGACAGGGGTATCGGCAATCAGCCCCAGCATTTT
CASSPDRGIGNQPQHF